This T cell receptor (beta chain) was recorded in a study of T cell repertoires in cytomegalovirus infection. Overall study: Both CMV infection and a matching HLA type were indicated by public TCR beta signatures.

Findings and caveats of the study: It was HLA-C-restricted CMV-specific TCR beta clonotypes that dominated the response ex vivo. Summed frequency of public TCR beta families distinguished CMV carriers with the relevant HLA.

Worth noting for this clonotype: No antigen is known for it.

TCRdb re-called the reads through MiXCR, storing one row per CDR3 protein. The table has 150,000 to 200,000 distinct CDR3 sequences, about a sixth seen once. Trimming shortened V by 4 bases and J by 7 bases, and 20 bases separated the two germline ends. Germline V lookup: CDR1 SEHNR, CDR2 FQNEAQ (reference sequence). The CDR3 totals 16 residues. The sequence was collected from a human donor in good health (CMV status not recorded). Some clones in this sample may be carry-over from other donors' samples. Sequencing was performed on CD8+ T cells from PBMCs. The J gene is TRBJ1-5, the V gene TRBV7-9, with a possible D match to TRBD1 (5 bases). DNA for the CDR3: TGTGCCAGCAGCTCGGCCGGGACCGAGCCACGACAGCCCCAGCATTTT. This codes for CASSSAGTEPRQPQHF.